This T cell receptor beta chain emerged from a study of OX40 agonist ivuxolimab in advanced cancers. The wider study: Ivuxolimab was delivered to patients intravenously every 2 weeks at doses spanning 0.01 to 10 mg/kg. Partial responses occurred in three patients (one hepatocellular carcinoma, two cutaneous melanoma).

No patient had autoimmune disease or received systemic immunosuppression. Sequencing was performed with immunoSEQ multiplex PCR; in TCRdb, only in-frame clones are kept and a portion is missing. The sample has around 84,000 clones, roughly four fifths seen once. Trimming cost V 1 base and J 7 bases; bases outside gene matches: 8. The CDR3 contains 15 residues. Germline CDR1 and CDR2: SGHTS and YDEGEE. The V and J genes are TRBV5-8 and TRBJ1-1; 9 nucleotides agree with TRBD1. This clonotype originated in an adult with an advanced solid tumor such as melanoma, head and neck, liver or kidney cancer. Sequences were derived from CD4+ or CD8+ T cells sorted from blood, sampled in a trial of the OX40 agonist ivuxolimab. Here the CDR3 reads CASSLRPGQGFEAFF. In DNA, the CDR3 is TGTGCCAGCAGCTTGAGGCCGGGACAGGGTTTTGAAGCTTTCTTT. Full variable domain (missing parts from reference TRBV5-8 and TRBJ1-1): EAGVTQSPTHLIKTRGQQATLRCSPISGHTSVYWYQQALGLGLQFLLWYDEGEERNRGNFPPRFSGRQFPNYSSELNVNALELEDSALYLCASSLRPGQGFEAFFGQGTRLTVV.